The entry that follows covers one T cell receptor beta chain sequence. The treatment is: oral pan-JAK inhibitor, 5-10 mg twice daily. This sample is part of a study of CD8+ T cells in alopecia areata. It was cDNA, reverse transcribed from extracted RNA, that served as the sequencing template. Profiled with immunoSEQ multiplex PCR; TCRdb holds only in-frame clones, not every one. The sample records 180,000 or so clones, about 55% being singletons. This TCR was sampled from a human donor with alopecia areata. The sample here was CD8+ T cells sorted from blood, taken at week 24, from a patient treated with tofacitinib.

CDR3 sequence (DNA): TGCGCCAGCAGCCAAGATCGAGCGGGGGAAGTGGAGCAGTTCTTC. Protein sequence: CASSQDRAGEVEQFF. J is TRBJ2-1 and V is TRBV4-3, with TRBD2 matching over 8 bases. J lost 10 bases, V lost 0 bases, and 8 bases had no gene match. Germline CDR1 LGHNA, CDR2 YSLEER. This CDR3 is 15 amino acids long.